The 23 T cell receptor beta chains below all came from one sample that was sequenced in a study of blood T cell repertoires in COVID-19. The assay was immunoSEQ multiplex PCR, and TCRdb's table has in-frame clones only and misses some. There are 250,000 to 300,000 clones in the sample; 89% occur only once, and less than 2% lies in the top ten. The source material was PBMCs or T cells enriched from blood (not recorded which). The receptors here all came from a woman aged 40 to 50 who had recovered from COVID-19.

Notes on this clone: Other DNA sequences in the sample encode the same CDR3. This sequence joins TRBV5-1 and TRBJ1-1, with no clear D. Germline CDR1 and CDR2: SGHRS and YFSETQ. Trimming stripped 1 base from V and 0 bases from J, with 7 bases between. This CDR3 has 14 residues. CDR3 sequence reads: CASSLLGVNTEAFF. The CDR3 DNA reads TGCGCCAGCAGCTTGCTCGGAGTGAACACTGAAGCTTTCTTT.

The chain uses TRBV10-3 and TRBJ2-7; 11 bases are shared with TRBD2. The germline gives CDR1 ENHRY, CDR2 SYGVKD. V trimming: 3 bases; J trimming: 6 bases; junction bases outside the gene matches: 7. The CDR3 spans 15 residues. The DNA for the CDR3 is TGTGCCATCAGTGAACTTAGCGGGGGGGCTGGCGAGCAGTACTTC. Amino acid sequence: CAISELSGGAGEQYF.

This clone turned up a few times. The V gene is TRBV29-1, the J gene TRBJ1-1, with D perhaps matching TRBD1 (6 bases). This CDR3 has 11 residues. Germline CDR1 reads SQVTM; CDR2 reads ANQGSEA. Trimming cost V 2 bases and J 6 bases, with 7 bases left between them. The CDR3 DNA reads TGCAGCGTTGAATGGACAGCTGAAGCTTTCTTT. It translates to CSVEWTAEAFF.

The CDR3 DNA sequence: TGTGCCAGCACCGTACTGGAGAGCGGGGAGCAGTACTTC. Its translation is CASTVLESGEQYF. The chain links TRBV7-2 to TRBJ2-7, with D maybe TRBD2 (6 bases). CDR1 and CDR2 from the germline V gene are SGHTA and FQGNSA. CDR3 size: 13 residues. V was clipped by 7 bases and J by 7 bases, with 17 bases between them.

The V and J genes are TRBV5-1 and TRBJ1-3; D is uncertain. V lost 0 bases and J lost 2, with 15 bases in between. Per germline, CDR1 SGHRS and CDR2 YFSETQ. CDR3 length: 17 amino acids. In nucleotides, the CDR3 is TGCGCCAGCAGCTTGGCATTGAACAGCAACACTGGAAACACCATATATTTT. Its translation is CASSLALNSNTGNTIYF.

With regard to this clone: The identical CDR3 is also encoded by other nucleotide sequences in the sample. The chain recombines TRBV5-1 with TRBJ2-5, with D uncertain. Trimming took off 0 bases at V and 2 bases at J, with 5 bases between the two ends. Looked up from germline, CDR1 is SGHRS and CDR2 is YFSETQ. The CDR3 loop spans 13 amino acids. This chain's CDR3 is CASSLGPQETQYF. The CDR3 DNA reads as TGCGCCAGCAGCTTGGGGCCTCAAGAGACCCAGTACTTC.

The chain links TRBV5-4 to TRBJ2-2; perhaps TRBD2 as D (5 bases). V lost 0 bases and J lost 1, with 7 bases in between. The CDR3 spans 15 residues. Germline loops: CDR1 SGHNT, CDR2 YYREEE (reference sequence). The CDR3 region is CASSLETRNTGELFF. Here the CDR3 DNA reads TGTGCCAGCAGCTTGGAAACTAGGAACACCGGGGAGCTGTTTTTT. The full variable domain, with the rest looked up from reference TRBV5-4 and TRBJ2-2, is ETGVTQSPTHLIKTRGQQVTLRCSSQSGHNTVSWYQQALGQGPQFIFQYYREEENGRGNFPPRFSGLQFPNYSSELNVNALELDDSALYLCASSLETRNTGELFFGEGSRLTVL.

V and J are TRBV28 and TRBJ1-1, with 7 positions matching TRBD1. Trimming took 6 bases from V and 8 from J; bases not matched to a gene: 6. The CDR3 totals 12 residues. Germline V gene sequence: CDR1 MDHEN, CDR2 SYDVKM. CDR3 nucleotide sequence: TGTGCCAGCAGCGTTGGGGACAGCGAAGCTTTCTTT. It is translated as CASSVGDSEAFF. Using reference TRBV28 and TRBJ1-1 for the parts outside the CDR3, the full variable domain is DVKVTQSSRYLVKRTGEKVFLECVQDMDHENMFWYRQDPGLGLRLIYFSYDVKMKEKGDIPEGYSVSREKKERFSLILESASTNQTSMYLCASSVGDSEAFFGQGTRLTVV.

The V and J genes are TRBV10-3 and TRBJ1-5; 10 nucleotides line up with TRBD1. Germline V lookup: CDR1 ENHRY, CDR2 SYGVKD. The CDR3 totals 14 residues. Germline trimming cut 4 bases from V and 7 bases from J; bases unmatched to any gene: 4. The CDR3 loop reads CAISAGTGDQPQHF. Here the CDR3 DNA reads TGTGCCATCAGTGCGGGGACAGGGGACCAGCCCCAGCATTTT.

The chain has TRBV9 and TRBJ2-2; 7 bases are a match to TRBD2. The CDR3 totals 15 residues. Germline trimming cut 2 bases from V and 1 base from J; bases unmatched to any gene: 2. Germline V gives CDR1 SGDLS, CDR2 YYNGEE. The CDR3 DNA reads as TGTGCCAGCAGCGTCTCGGGGGGGAACACCGGGGAGCTGTTTTTT. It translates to CASSVSGGNTGELFF.

The CDR3 DNA reads TGTGCCAGCAGTTCGACAGGGCAGACAGATACGCAGTATTTT. The encoded protein is CASSSTGQTDTQYF. The rearrangement uses TRBV25-1 and TRBJ2-3; 7 positions match TRBD1. The trim removed 5 bases at V and 3 bases at J, leaving 5 bases unmatched. This CDR3 has 14 amino acids. Germline loops: CDR1 MGHDK, CDR2 SYGVNS.

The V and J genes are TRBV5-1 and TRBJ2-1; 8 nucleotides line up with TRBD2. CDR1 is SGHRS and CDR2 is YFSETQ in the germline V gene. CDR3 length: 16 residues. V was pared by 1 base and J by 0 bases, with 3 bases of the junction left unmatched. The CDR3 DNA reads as TGCGCCAGCAGCTTGCACGGGACTAGCTCCTACAATGAGCAGTTCTTC. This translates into CASSLHGTSSYNEQFF.

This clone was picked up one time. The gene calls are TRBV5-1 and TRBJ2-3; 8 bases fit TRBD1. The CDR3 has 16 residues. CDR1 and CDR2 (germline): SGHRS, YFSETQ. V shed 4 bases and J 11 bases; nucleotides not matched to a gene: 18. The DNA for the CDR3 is TGCGCCAGCAGCCGCGACACGATGACAGGGGACGTTGGGCAGTATTTT. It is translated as CASSRDTMTGDVGQYF.

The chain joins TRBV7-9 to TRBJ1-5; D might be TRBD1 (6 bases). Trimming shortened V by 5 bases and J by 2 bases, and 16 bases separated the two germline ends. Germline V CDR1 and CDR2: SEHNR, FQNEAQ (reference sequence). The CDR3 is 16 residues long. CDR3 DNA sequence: TGTGCCAGCAGCCCGTTGGGAGGGGGAGGCAATCAGCCCCAGCATTTT. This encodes CASSPLGGGGNQPQHF.

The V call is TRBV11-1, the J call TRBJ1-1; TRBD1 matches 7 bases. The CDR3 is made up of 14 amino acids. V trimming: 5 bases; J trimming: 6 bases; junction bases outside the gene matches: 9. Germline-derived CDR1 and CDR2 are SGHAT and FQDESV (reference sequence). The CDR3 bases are TGTGCCAGCAGCGTGACAGGGACGATCGCTGAAGCTTTCTTT. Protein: CASSVTGTIAEAFF. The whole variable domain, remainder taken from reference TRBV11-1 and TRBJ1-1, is EAEVAQSPRYKITEKSQAVAFWCDPISGHATLYWYRQILGQGPELLVQFQDESVVDDSQLPKDRFSAERLKGVDSTLKIQPAELGDSAMYLCASSVTGTIAEAFFGQGTRLTVV.

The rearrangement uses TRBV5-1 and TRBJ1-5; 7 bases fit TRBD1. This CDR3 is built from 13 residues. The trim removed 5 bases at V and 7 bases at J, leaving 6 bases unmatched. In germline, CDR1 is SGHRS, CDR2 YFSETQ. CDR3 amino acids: CASRQGETQPQHF. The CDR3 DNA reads TGCGCCAGCAGGCAGGGGGAGACCCAGCCCCAGCATTTT.

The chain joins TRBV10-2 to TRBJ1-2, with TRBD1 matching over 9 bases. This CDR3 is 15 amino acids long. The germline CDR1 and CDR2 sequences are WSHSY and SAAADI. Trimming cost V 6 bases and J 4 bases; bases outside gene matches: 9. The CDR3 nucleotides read TGCGCCAGCAGAGCCGGGACAGGGTCCTTCTATGGCTACACCTTC. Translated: CASRAGTGSFYGYTF.

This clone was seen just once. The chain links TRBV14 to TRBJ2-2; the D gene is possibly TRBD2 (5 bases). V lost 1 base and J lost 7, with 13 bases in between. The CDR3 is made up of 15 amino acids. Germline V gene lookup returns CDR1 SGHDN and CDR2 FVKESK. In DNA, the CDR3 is TGTGCCAGCAGCCAAGGTGACTACAGAGTCGGGGAGCTGTTTTTT. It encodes CASSQGDYRVGELFF.

The CDR3 is CAWSLGQGAFF. The CDR3 coding sequence is TGTGCCTGGAGTTTAGGACAGGGGGCTTTCTTT. The genes are TRBV30 and TRBJ1-1; 9 positions agree with TRBD1. The CDR3 sequence is 11 residues long. Germline V gene lookup returns CDR1 GTSNPN and CDR2 SVGIG (reference sequence). V dropped 2 bases and J dropped 11; count of bases not matched to a gene: 3.

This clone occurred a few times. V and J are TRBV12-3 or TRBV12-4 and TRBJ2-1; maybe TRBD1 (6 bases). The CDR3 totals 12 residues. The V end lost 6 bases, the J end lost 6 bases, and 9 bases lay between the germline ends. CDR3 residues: CASSLDSNEQFF. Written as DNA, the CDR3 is TGTGCCAGCAGCTTGGACAGCAATGAGCAGTTCTTC.

The CDR3 spells CAWSPRIGAAFF. CDR3 bases: TGTGCCTGGAGTCCTCGAATCGGAGCGGCTTTCTTT. V is TRBV30 and J is TRBJ1-1; D gene ambiguous. CDR3 length: 12 amino acids. Germline V gives CDR1 GTSNPN, CDR2 SVGIG (reference sequence). Trimming shortened V by 2 bases and J by 11 bases, and 15 bases separated the two germline ends.

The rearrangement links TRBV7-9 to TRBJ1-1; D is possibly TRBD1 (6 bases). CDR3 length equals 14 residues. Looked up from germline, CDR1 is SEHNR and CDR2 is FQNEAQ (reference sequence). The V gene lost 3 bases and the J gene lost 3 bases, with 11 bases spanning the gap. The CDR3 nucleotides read TGTGCCAGCAGCTTGAGACAGGCTGACACTGAAGCTTTCTTT. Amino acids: CASSLRQADTEAFF.

CDR3 in DNA: TGTGCCAGCAGCCAAGATCTCCTATACAATGAGCAGTTCTTC. It specifies CASSQDLLYNEQFF. The chain has TRBV3-1 (or the pseudogene TRBV3-2) and TRBJ2-1; D not resolved. Germline loops: CDR1 LGHDT, CDR2 YNNKEL (reference sequence). The CDR3 runs to 14 residues. Deletions cut 0 bases from V and 4 bases from J, with 7 bases between.